The next 25 T cell receptor beta chains were all read from a single sample in a study of response to subunit inactivated influenza vaccine. TCRdb redid the calling of the RT-PCR reads with MiXCR, one entry per CDR3 protein. The sample has roughly 500,000 distinct CDR3 sequences, 16% seen once. Specimen: CD4+ T cells sorted from PBMCs, collected about 23 months after vaccination. These TCRs come from a man in his fifties or sixties who received an inactivated influenza vaccine.

This chain links TRBV29-1 with TRBJ2-7, with 9 bases aligning to TRBD2. The J segment lost 2 bases and the V segment lost 7 bases, leaving 9 bases of the junction unmatched. The CDR3 has 14 residues. Germline values: CDR1 SQVTM, CDR2 ANQGSEA. The CDR3 bases are TGCAGCGCCGTAGCGGGAGAGCAGGCCTACGAGCAGTACTTC. Protein: CSAVAGEQAYEQYF.

V and J are TRBV7-2 and TRBJ2-3, with 10 bases that match TRBD2. Trimming removed 1 base from V and 5 bases from J; junction bases left unmatched: 3. This CDR3 region has 15 residues. Germline V gene sequence: CDR1 SGHTA, CDR2 FQGNSA. CDR3 sequence (DNA): TGTGCCAGCAGCTTAGTAGCGGGGGGCAAAGATACGCAGTATTTT. It translates to CASSLVAGGKDTQYF.

The chain is built from TRBV29-1 and TRBJ2-7; no clear D. This CDR3 has 15 amino acids. Trimming left V 5 bases short and J 4 bases short, with 21 bases between. The germline gives CDR1 SQVTM, CDR2 ANQGSEA. DNA of the CDR3: TGCAGCGTTCGTTTTGGGAAAGGATCGCCTTACGAGCAGTACTTC. This translates into CSVRFGKGSPYEQYF.

The V call is TRBV5-6, the J call TRBJ2-7, with D unresolved. V was trimmed by 3 bases and J by 2 bases, leaving 6 bases between them. From germline, CDR1 is SGHDT and CDR2 YYEEEE. CDR3 length: 12 amino acids. CDR3 bases: TGTGCCAGCAGCTCCGCCCCCTACGAGCAGTACTTC. As protein: CASSSAPYEQYF.

This clonotype was counted at least ten times. This rearrangement joins TRBV7-9 to TRBJ1-1; a weak D match, TRBD1 (5 bases). Deletions cut 3 bases from V and 2 bases from J, with 13 bases between. Germline assignment: CDR1 SEHNR and CDR2 FQNEAQ (reference sequence). The CDR3 totals 15 residues. CDR3 in amino acids: CASSFGQGVNTEAFF. DNA of the CDR3: TGTGCCAGCAGCTTCGGGCAAGGGGTTAACACTGAAGCTTTCTTT. The full variable domain, with the rest looked up from reference TRBV7-9 and TRBJ1-1, is DTGVSQNPRHKITKRGQNVTFRCDPISEHNRLYWYRQTLGQGPEFLTYFQNEAQLEKSRLLSDRFSAERPKGSFSTLEIQRTEQGDSAMYLCASSFGQGVNTEAFFGQGTRLTVV.

This clonotype was counted a few times. The CDR3 DNA follows: TGTGCCAGCAGCTTAGTCGGGCTGAACACCGGGGAGCTGTTTTTT. Amino acid sequence: CASSLVGLNTGELFF. This chain links TRBV11-2 with TRBJ2-2, with D uncertain. Trimming removed 1 base at V and 1 base at J, with 7 bases between. The CDR3 sequence is 15 residues long. Germline loops: CDR1 SGHAT, CDR2 FQNNGV.

The sample holds a few counts of this clonotype. The chain combines TRBV4-3 with TRBJ2-1; TRBD2 matches 9 bases. This CDR3 comprises 19 residues. The V segment lost 1 base and the J segment 5 bases; nucleotides outside the gene matches: 15. Germline V gives CDR1 LGHNA, CDR2 YSLEER. DNA of the CDR3: TGCGCCAGCAGCCAAGTATCACGCGGGAGGGCCGGTTTAAACAATGAGCAGTTCTTC. This encodes CASSQVSRGRAGLNNEQFF.

The rearrangement joins TRBV28 to TRBJ2-1, with TRBD1 matching 9 bases. The V and J ends lost 5 bases and 0 bases, in that order; junction bases with no gene match: 20. This CDR3 has 21 amino acids. CDR1 is MDHEN, CDR2 SYDVKM, per germline. The CDR3 nucleotides read TGTGCCAGCAGTCTAGACCGGGACAGGGAGACGGCCTCCCTCTCCTACAATGAGCAGTTCTTC. Translating gives CASSLDRDRETASLSYNEQFF.

This clonotype appeared a few times. This chain connects TRBV7-8 to TRBJ2-7; D perhaps matches TRBD2 (5 bases). The germline gives CDR1 SGHVS, CDR2 FQNEAQ. There are 17 residues in the CDR3. V lost 2 bases, J lost 1 base, and 18 bases lay in between. The CDR3: CASSLTNEGFSSYEQYF. DNA for the CDR3: TGTGCCAGCAGCTTAACAAATGAGGGTTTTTCTTCCTACGAGCAGTACTTC.

The genes are TRBV27 and TRBJ2-3; 8 bases match TRBD2. Per germline, CDR1 MNHEY and CDR2 SMNVEV (reference sequence). The V segment lost 5 bases and the J segment 7 bases; nucleotides outside the gene matches: 8. CDR3 length: 14 residues. The CDR3 DNA is TGTGCCAGCAGTCCCCCGGCGGGGGGCAATACGCAGTATTTT. Protein sequence: CASSPPAGGNTQYF.

V usage is TRBV15 and J usage is TRBJ2-7, with D possibly being TRBD2 (5 bases). Between the trimmed V and J ends, which lost 0 bases and 6 bases, there was a span of 9 bases. This CDR3 region has 13 residues. Germline V lookup: CDR1 LNHNV, CDR2 YYDKDF (reference sequence). CDR3 in DNA: TGTGCCACCAGCAGAGATATGAGGGTCGAGCAGTACTTC. It encodes CATSRDMRVEQYF. Using reference TRBV15 and TRBJ2-7 for the parts outside the CDR3, the full variable domain is DAMVIQNPRYQVTQFGKPVTLSCSQTLNHNVMYWYQQKSSQAPKLLFHYYDKDFNNEADTPDNFQSRRPNTSFCFLDIRSPGLGDTAMYLCATSRDMRVEQYFGPGTRLTVT.

This clonotype has more than one count but fewer than ten. CDR3 nucleotides: TGCAGTGCTAGAGTGACAGTATACAATGAGCAGTTCTTC. As protein: CSARVTVYNEQFF. The gene calls are TRBV20-1 and TRBJ2-1, with a possible D match to TRBD1 (5 bases). The germline V gene has CDR1 DFQATT and CDR2 SNEGSKA (reference sequence). V dropped 1 base and J dropped 4 bases, with 8 bases sitting between them. This CDR3 region has 13 residues.

The V call is TRBV3-1, the J call TRBJ1-2, with D uncertain. The CDR3 consists of 14 residues. Trimming removed 1 base from V and 1 base from J, with 7 bases in between. In germline, CDR1 is LGHDT, CDR2 YNNKEL (reference sequence). Here the CDR3 reads CASSQVTVNYGYTF. Written as DNA, the CDR3 is TGTGCCAGCAGCCAAGTCACTGTTAACTATGGCTACACCTTC.

The J gene is TRBJ2-3, the V gene TRBV13, with a weak D call TRBD2 (6 bases). V was trimmed by 2 bases and J by 0 bases, leaving 9 bases between them. The CDR3 totals 15 residues. Germline V CDR1 and CDR2: PRHDT, FYEKMQ (reference sequence). The CDR3 nucleotides read TGTGCCAGCAGCTTAAGGACTACTAGCACAGATACGCAGTATTTT. Translation gives CASSLRTTSTDTQYF.

This clonotype was counted many times. The chain employs TRBV29-1 and TRBJ1-1; no clear D gene. The germline V gene has CDR1 SQVTM and CDR2 ANQGSEA. This CDR3 is built from 11 residues. The V end was cut by 4 bases, the J end by 4 bases, with 7 bases between. The CDR3 DNA follows: TGCAGCGTTGTTGGTCCCACTGAAGCTTTCTTT. It translates to CSVVGPTEAFF. The whole variable domain, remainder taken from reference TRBV29-1 and TRBJ1-1, is SAVISQKPSRDICQRGTSLTIQCQVDSQVTMMFWYRQQPGQSLTLIATANQGSEATYESGFVIDKFPISRPNLTFSTLTVSNMSPEDSSIYLCSVVGPTEAFFGQGTRLTVV.

This clonotype was counted ten times or more. The chain joins TRBV20-1 to TRBJ2-2; 7 bases are a match to TRBD1. Trimming at V came to 1 base and at J to 1 base, leaving 0 bases not matched to a gene. The germline CDR1 and CDR2 sequences are DFQATT and SNEGSKA (reference sequence). The CDR3 has 14 residues. The chain's CDR3 is CSARGQGNTGELFF. The CDR3 DNA is TGCAGTGCTAGAGGACAGGGGAACACCGGGGAGCTGTTTTTT.

J is TRBJ1-1 and V is TRBV29-1, with a tentative D call TRBD1 (5 bases). This CDR3 is 11 amino acids long. The germline V gene has CDR1 SQVTM and CDR2 ANQGSEA. The CDR3 is CTGQGSTEAFF. In DNA form, the CDR3 reads TGCACCGGGCAGGGATCAACTGAAGCTTTCTTT.

The V call is TRBV9, the J call TRBJ1-4, with a tentative D call TRBD1 (5 bases). Germline V lookup: CDR1 SGDLS, CDR2 YYNGEE. Trimming took off 2 bases at V and 5 bases at J, with 10 bases between the two ends. This CDR3 is built from 14 residues. The CDR3 spells CASSVGTENEKLFF. DNA for the CDR3: TGTGCCAGCAGCGTTGGGACCGAGAATGAAAAACTGTTTTTT.

This chain joins TRBV12-3 or TRBV12-4 and TRBJ1-5, with 12 bases identical to TRBD1. The CDR3 totals 15 residues. V was clipped by 5 bases and J by 7 bases; unmatched bases: 6. The CDR3 nucleotides read TGTGCCAGCAGTGGGGACAGGGGGCGCGGGCAGCCCCAGCATTTT. Residues: CASSGDRGRGQPQHF.

This clonotype has a count of ten or more. As DNA, the CDR3 is TGTGCCATCAGAGGACAGGGGTTGGGAAACACCATATATTTT. Translated: CAIRGQGLGNTIYF. This rearrangement joins TRBV10-3 to TRBJ1-3; 9 bases are a match to TRBD1. V lost 6 bases to trimming and J lost 4 bases; unmatched junction nucleotides: 4. Germline CDR1 ENHRY, CDR2 SYGVKD. The CDR3 runs 14 residues.

This clonotype was counted only a few times. This chain uses TRBV3-1 with TRBJ2-2; either TRBD1 or TRBD2 may fit D (5 bases each). The V gene lost 0 bases and the J gene lost 6 bases, with 8 bases spanning the gap. The germline gives CDR1 LGHDT, CDR2 YNNKEL (reference sequence). This CDR3 contains 14 residues. The CDR3 region is CASSQDGGSGELFF. CDR3 DNA: TGTGCCAGCAGCCAAGATGGGGGTTCCGGGGAGCTGTTTTTT.

The chain uses TRBV24-1 and TRBJ1-3; 8 bases are a match to TRBD1. Trimming took 0 bases from V and 0 from J; bases not matched to a gene: 6. Germline lookup yields CDR1 KGHDR and CDR2 SFDVKD. The CDR3 loop spans 18 amino acids. The CDR3 bases are TGTGCCACCAGTGATTTGGGACAGGGTTTTGTCTCTGGAAACACCATATATTTT. Translated, it gives CATSDLGQGFVSGNTIYF.

The CDR3 DNA reads as TGCAGTTCCCTAGCGTTGAGCACAGATACGCAGTATTTT. This codes for CSSLALSTDTQYF. This rearrangement joins TRBV20-1 to TRBJ2-3, with a weak D call TRBD2 (6 bases). In germline, CDR1 is DFQATT, CDR2 SNEGSKA (reference sequence). The CDR3 consists of 13 residues. Trimming shortened V by 8 bases and J by 0 bases, and 12 bases separated the two germline ends.

The chain uses TRBV7-6 and TRBJ2-1, with 10 bases that match TRBD2. This CDR3 spans 14 amino acids. Germline assignment: CDR1 SGHVS and CDR2 FNYEAQ. V lost 2 bases to trimming and J lost 8 bases; unmatched junction nucleotides: 3. The CDR3 DNA reads as TGTGCCAGCAGCTTAACTAGCGGGACAGATGAGCAGTTCTTC. This translates into CASSLTSGTDEQFF. Variable domain in full (rest from reference TRBV7-6 and TRBJ2-1): GAGVSQSPRYKVTKRGQDVALRCDPISGHVSLYWYRQALGQGPEFLTYFNYEAQQDKSGLPNDRFSAERPEGSISTLTIQRTEQRDSAMYRCASSLTSGTDEQFFGPGTRLTVL.

Many counts were recorded for this clonotype. V and J are TRBV28 and TRBJ2-7, with D unresolved. CDR3 length equals 13 residues. Germline V gives CDR1 MDHEN, CDR2 SYDVKM. Trimming cost V 5 bases and J 0 bases, with 8 bases left between them. The DNA of the CDR3 is TGTGCCAGCAGTATAACTCCCTCCTACGAGCAGTACTTC. This codes for CASSITPSYEQYF.